The entry below gives a single TCR beta chain sequence along with its context. Its matching antigen is unknown. This sample is part of a study of cytotoxic CD8 clonotypes in ibrutinib-treated CLL. The study, taken as a whole, reports: Among the clonotypes, public ones were uncommon and contracted or held stable on treatment. Clonality correlated strongly with circulating CD8+ T cells and exceeded age-matched healthy donors at baseline.

There are 16 residues in the CDR3. The V segment lost 5 bases and the J segment 6 bases; nucleotides outside the gene matches: 13. The V gene's germline CDR1 is SGHVS and CDR2 FNYEAQ. Repertoires were generated with immunoSEQ multiplex PCR, while TCRdb's copy carries only in-frame clones and drops some. The table shows 17,000 or so clones, with over 70% occurring only once. The material was PBMCs, obtained before ibrutinib treatment. This sequence was found in a human donor with chronic lymphocytic leukemia. The V call is TRBV7-6, the J call TRBJ2-1; 7 nucleotides agree with TRBD2. CDR3 in amino acids: CASSPSGGEVPNEQFF. As DNA, the CDR3 is TGTGCCAGCAGCCCCTCGGGAGGAGAGGTACCCAATGAGCAGTTCTTC.